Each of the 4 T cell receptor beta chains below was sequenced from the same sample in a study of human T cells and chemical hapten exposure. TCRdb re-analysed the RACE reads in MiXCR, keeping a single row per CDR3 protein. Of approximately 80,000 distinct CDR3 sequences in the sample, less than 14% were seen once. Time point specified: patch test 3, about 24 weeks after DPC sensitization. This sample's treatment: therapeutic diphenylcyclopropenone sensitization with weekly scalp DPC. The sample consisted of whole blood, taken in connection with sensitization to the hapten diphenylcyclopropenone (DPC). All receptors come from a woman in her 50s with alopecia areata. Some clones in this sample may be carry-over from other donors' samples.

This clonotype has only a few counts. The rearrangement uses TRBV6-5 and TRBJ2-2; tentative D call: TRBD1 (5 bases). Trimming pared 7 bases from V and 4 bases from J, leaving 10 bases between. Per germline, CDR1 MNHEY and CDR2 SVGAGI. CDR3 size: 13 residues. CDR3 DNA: TGTGCCAGCATCGGGCAGGGCACCGGGGAGCTGTTTTTT. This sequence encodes CASIGQGTGELFF.

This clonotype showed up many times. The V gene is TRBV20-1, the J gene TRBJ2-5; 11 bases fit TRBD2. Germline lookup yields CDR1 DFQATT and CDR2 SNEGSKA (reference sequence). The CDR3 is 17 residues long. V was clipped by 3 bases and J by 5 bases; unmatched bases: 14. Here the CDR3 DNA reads TGCAGTGCTAGGGGAGCGCCTAGCGGGAGGACTAGGGAGACCCAGTACTTC. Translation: CSARGAPSGRTRETQYF.

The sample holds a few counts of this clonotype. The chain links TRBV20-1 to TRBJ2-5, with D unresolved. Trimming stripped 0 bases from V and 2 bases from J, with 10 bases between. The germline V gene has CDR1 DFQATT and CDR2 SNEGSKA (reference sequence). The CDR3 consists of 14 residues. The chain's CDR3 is CSARDSLAQETQYF. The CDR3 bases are TGCAGTGCTAGAGATTCCCTCGCTCAAGAGACCCAGTACTTC.

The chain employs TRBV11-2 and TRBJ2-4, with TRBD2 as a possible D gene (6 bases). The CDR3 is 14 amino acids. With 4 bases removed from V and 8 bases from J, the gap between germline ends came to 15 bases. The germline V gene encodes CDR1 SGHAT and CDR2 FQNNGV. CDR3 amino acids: CASSSRPRRDIQYF. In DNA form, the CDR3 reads TGTGCCAGCAGCTCCCGTCCTCGGAGGGACATTCAGTACTTC.